A single sample gave rise to the 13 T cell receptor beta chains below, sequenced in a study of tumor-infiltrating lymphocytes in primary liver carcinoma. Total RNA and DNA came together from roughly 20-30 mg of bulk tissue without cell sorting. The researchers produced TCR beta cDNA from around 500 ng total RNA with a constant-region primer. Three-round nested multiplex PCR performed with slightly modified ARM-PCR produced the TCR beta libraries. The first two PCR rounds used TRBV1-TRBV30 primers with a Cbeta primer, approximately 10 cycles each. TCRdb called the multiplex PCR reads again in MiXCR, with one record for every CDR3 protein. The sample carries about 100,000 distinct CDR3 sequences, around two thirds recorded once. The sequencing sample was made of liver tumor tissue from sampling region 2. Subset in this sample: tumor region T2, inferior pole. All receptors derive from a woman aged 55-70 years with primary liver carcinoma and hepatitis B virus infection.

The rearrangement uses TRBV12-3 or TRBV12-4 and TRBJ1-6; TRBD1 aligns across 8 bases. The trim removed 5 bases at V and 5 bases at J, leaving 2 bases unmatched. CDR3 length: 14 residues. In DNA, the CDR3 is TGTGCCAGCAGTCGACAGGGGAATAATTCACCCCTCCACTTT. Its protein is CASSRQGNNSPLHF.

In its sample, this clonotype was seen a few times. The CDR3 carries no conserved terminal phenylalanine or tryptophan, so it likely arises from a read error. CDR3 protein: CASSSQDFNTDTQYS. The CDR3 region has the DNA TGTGCCAGCAGCTCCCAGGACTTTAACACAGATACGCAGTATTCT. This chain joins TRBV11-2 and TRBJ2-3, with D possibly TRBD2 on 5 matching bases. Trimming pared 4 bases from V and 2 bases from J, leaving 13 bases between. CDR1 is SGHAT and CDR2 is FQNNGV in the germline V gene. The CDR3 is 15 residues long.

A note on this clonotype: An end of the junction does not agree with germline; a read error may underlie this. The V gene is TRBV11-3, the J gene TRBJ2-5, with D tentatively TRBD1 (6 bases). From germline, CDR1 is SGHNT and CDR2 YENEEA. The CDR3 spans 14 residues. The CDR3 nucleotides are TGTGCCAGCAGTGGGGACAACTATCAAGAGACCCTGTACTTC. Translated: CASSGDNYQETLYF.

As concerns this clonotype: Just one base apart from a much larger clone, this may be a read error. The CDR3, as DNA: TGCGCCAGCAGCGGGAGTACCGGGACAGGACAAGCTTTCTTT. Translating gives CASSGSTGTGQAFF. This chain uses TRBV5-1 with TRBJ1-1; 8 positions match TRBD1. The CDR3 contains 14 residues. In germline, CDR1 is SGHRS, CDR2 YFSETQ. V lost 4 bases to trimming and J lost 9 bases; unmatched junction nucleotides: 11. Combining the CDR3 with reference TRBV5-1 and TRBJ1-1 gives the whole variable domain KAGVTQTPRYLIKTRGQQVTLSCSPISGHRSVSWYQQTPGQGLQFLFEYFSETQRNKGNFPGRFSGRQFSNSRSEMNVSTLELGDSALYLCASSGSTGTGQAFFGQGTRLTVV.

This chain joins TRBV12-3 or TRBV12-4 and TRBJ1-1; the match to TRBD1 covers 7 bases. The CDR3 consists of 14 residues. The CDR3 reads CTSSPQGGLTEAFF. CDR3 sequence (DNA): TGTACAAGCAGCCCGCAGGGGGGGCTCACTGAAGCTTTCTTT.

A remark on this clonotype: A read error may produce the germline difference seen at one junction end. J is TRBJ2-7 and V is TRBV29-1; no clear D gene. The CDR3 has 11 residues. Germline V lookup: CDR1 SQVTM, CDR2 ANQGSEA. In DNA form, the CDR3 reads TGCAGTGTTGAACTCTCCTACGAGCAGTACTTC. As protein: CSVELSYEQYF.

About this clonotype: This may arise from a read error, as a much more abundant clone is one base away. The chain is built from TRBV13 and TRBJ2-7; D perhaps matches TRBD1 (5 bases). V shed 5 bases and J shed 9 bases, with 17 bases lying between them. The CDR3 sequence is 13 residues long. Germline-derived CDR1 and CDR2 are PRHDT and FYEKMQ (reference sequence). CDR3 loop: CASSIRGTVGQYF. In nucleotides, the CDR3 is TGTGCCAGCAGCATAAGGGGTACTGTGGGGCAGTACTTC.

In its sample, this clonotype was seen many times. The chain combines TRBV10-3 with TRBJ2-5; D gene uncertain. The CDR3 is 12 amino acids. Trimming removed 0 bases from V and 4 bases from J, with 3 bases in between. Germline V gene data show CDR1 as ENHRY and CDR2 as SYGVKD. As DNA, the CDR3 is TGTGCCATCAGTGAGTCGTCAGAGACCCAGTACTTC. Protein sequence: CAISESSETQYF.

The sample holds one count of this clonotype. The V call is TRBV11-2, the J call TRBJ2-3; D not resolved. The DNA end favors TRBJ1-5, so the J call may be wrong. Germline V lookup: CDR1 SGHAT, CDR2 FQNNGV. CDR3 length: 12 residues. CDR3 sequence reads: CASSSWADTQHF. CDR3 nucleotide sequence: TGTGCCAGCAGTTCCTGGGCGGATACGCAGCATTTT.

This clonotype occurred once. The chain links TRBV29-1 to TRBJ2-1, with D possibly being TRBD2 (6 bases). Germline V lookup: CDR1 SQVTM, CDR2 ANQGSEA. This CDR3 region has 14 residues. The CDR3 DNA sequence: TGCAGTGCTGCGGGCGGGACGACCTACAATGAGCAGTTCTTC. Translated, it gives CSAAGGTTYNEQFF.

To note about this clonotype: A read error may produce the germline difference seen at one junction end. The chain has TRBV5-5 and TRBJ2-1, with D uncertain. The CDR3 loop spans 14 amino acids. CDR1 is SGHKS, CDR2 YYEKEE, per germline (reference sequence). CDR3 DNA sequence: TGTGCCAGCAGATTGTTGTCCAGGAACAATGAGCAGTTTTTC. This encodes CASRLLSRNNEQFF.

Regarding this clonotype: Mismatch with germline at one junction end may stem from a read error. This chain links TRBV4-2 with TRBJ2-7, with D possibly called TRBD1 or TRBD2 (6 bases each). The length of the CDR3 is 15 residues. The germline V gene has CDR1 LGHNA and CDR2 YNFKEQ. The CDR3 reads CASGQGGLGSYEEYF. CDR3 in DNA: TGTGCCAGCGGCCAAGGGGGACTCGGCTCCTACGAGGAGTACTTC.

The chain uses TRBV14 and TRBJ1-1; D is unresolved. This CDR3 is built from 15 residues. Germline loops: CDR1 SGHDN, CDR2 FVKESK. V was clipped by 3 bases and J by 0 bases, with 11 bases between them. The CDR3 DNA follows: TGTGCCAGCAGCCACCAGCAGCGGATGAACACTGAAGCTTTCTTT. Encoded protein: CASSHQQRMNTEAFF.